These 20 T cell receptor beta chains came from one sample sequenced in a study of T-cell memory formation after mild COVID-19. TCRdb reprocessed the 5' RACE reads via MiXCR and lists one record per CDR3 protein. The top ten clones hold approximately 25% of a sample with 250,000 to 350,000 distinct CDR3 sequences, around 15% of them seen once. The sample taken for sequencing was PBMCs or a T cell subset sorted from them (not recorded which). The receptors derive from a man aged 18 to 29 who had mild COVID-19 (a few samples of this study predate the infection). Cell type and time point are not known.

The V call is TRBV2, the J call TRBJ2-5; TRBD2 might be the D (5 bases). CDR1 SNHLY and CDR2 FYNNEI come from the germline V gene. Trimming cost V 7 bases and J 9 bases, with 18 bases left between them. This CDR3 comprises 13 residues. CDR3 sequence: CASTKKEDRPQYF. Here the CDR3 DNA reads TGTGCCAGCACTAAAAAGGAGGACCGGCCCCAGTACTTC.

This clonotype came up a few times. The chain joins TRBV5-1 to TRBJ1-2; D perhaps matches TRBD1 (5 bases). CDR1 SGHRS and CDR2 YFSETQ come from the germline V gene. With 3 bases removed from V and 2 bases from J, the gap between germline ends came to 14 bases. The CDR3 totals 15 residues. The CDR3 coding sequence is TGCGCCAGCAGCTCTTCAGGGCCTACGAACTATGGCTACACCTTC. Amino acid sequence: CASSSSGPTNYGYTF.

This clonotype was found many times. V is TRBV7-9 and J is TRBJ2-1; 7 positions match TRBD2. V dropped 5 bases and J dropped 8; count of bases not matched to a gene: 9. CDR1 SEHNR and CDR2 FQNEAQ come from the germline V gene (reference sequence). The CDR3 covers 14 residues. Here the CDR3 DNA reads TGTGCCAGCAGCCAATACGGGACTACCGATGAGCAGTTCTTC. Translating gives CASSQYGTTDEQFF.

This clonotype was picked up a small number of times. This chain joins TRBV5-1 and TRBJ2-3; D unresolved. V lost 3 bases and J lost 4, with 12 bases in between. The CDR3 consists of 14 residues. The germline V gene has CDR1 SGHRS and CDR2 YFSETQ. CDR3 in amino acids: CASSSSFVADTQYF. The CDR3 DNA reads as TGCGCCAGCAGCTCTAGTTTCGTGGCAGATACGCAGTATTTT.

This clonotype was detected ten times or more. The V gene is TRBV7-9, the J gene TRBJ2-3; D tentatively fits TRBD1 or TRBD2 (5 bases each). Germline V gene sequence: CDR1 SEHNR, CDR2 FQNEAQ (reference sequence). Trimming stripped 5 bases from V and 2 bases from J, with 11 bases between. The CDR3 has 14 amino acids. The CDR3 region is CASSGAGLTDTQYF. CDR3 nucleotides: TGTGCCAGCAGCGGGGCGGGTCTCACAGATACGCAGTATTTT. The complete variable domain, with remaining parts taken from reference TRBV7-9 and TRBJ2-3, reads DTGVSQNPRHKITKRGQNVTFRCDPISEHNRLYWYRQTLGQGPEFLTYFQNEAQLEKSRLLSDRFSAERPKGSFSTLEIQRTEQGDSAMYLCASSGAGLTDTQYFGPGTRLTVL.

V usage is TRBV18 and J usage is TRBJ1-4; 8 bases match TRBD1. This CDR3 spans 14 amino acids. CDR1 KGHSH and CDR2 LQKENI come from the germline V gene. V shed 3 bases and J 7 bases; nucleotides not matched to a gene: 4. The CDR3 spells CASSPYTGGEKLFF. Written as DNA, the CDR3 is TGTGCCAGCTCACCGTACACAGGGGGTGAAAAACTGTTTTTT.

The chain is built from TRBV6-2 or TRBV6-3 and TRBJ2-3; 11 bases are a match to TRBD1. Looked up from germline, CDR1 is MNHEY and CDR2 is SVGEGT. The CDR3 length is 15 residues. V shed 5 bases, J shed 2 bases, and the junction held 3 bases outside the gene matches. This CDR3 reads CASSGGQGATDTQYF. DNA for the CDR3: TGTGCCAGCAGTGGCGGACAGGGGGCCACAGATACGCAGTATTTT.

This clonotype has only a few counts. This chain connects TRBV5-1 to TRBJ1-5; 9 nucleotides agree with TRBD1. The V gene's germline CDR1 is SGHRS and CDR2 YFSETQ. Trimming at V came to 0 bases and at J to 7 bases, leaving 5 bases not matched to a gene. The CDR3 sequence is 15 residues long. CDR3 sequence (DNA): TGCGCCAGCAGCTTGGAGGCAGGGACAGGGCAGCCCCAGCATTTT. It codes for CASSLEAGTGQPQHF.

This clonotype was counted only a few times. The chain employs TRBV6-2 or TRBV6-3 and TRBJ2-3; 7 bases are a match to TRBD1. Germline V gene sequence: CDR1 MNHEY, CDR2 SVGEGT. The CDR3 length is 17 residues. Trimming at V came to 6 bases and at J to 3 bases, leaving 15 bases not matched to a gene. The CDR3 is CASSLPGQAYGTDTQYF. In DNA, the CDR3 is TGTGCCAGCAGCCTCCCCGGACAGGCCTATGGGACAGATACGCAGTATTTT.

About this clonotype: The junction does not match germline at one end; this may be a read error. V is TRBV2 and J is TRBJ1-5, with D tentatively TRBD1 (5 bases). The CDR3 covers 13 residues. CDR1 and CDR2 (germline): SNHLY, FYNNEI. The CDR3, as DNA: TGTGCCAGCAAGGGGACGGTCAATCAGCCACAGCATTTT. It yields the protein CASKGTVNQPQHF.

The chain carries TRBV27 and TRBJ2-3, with TRBD2 matching over 7 bases. The CDR3 spans 13 residues. Germline assignment: CDR1 MNHEY and CDR2 SMNVEV (reference sequence). V shed 7 bases, J shed 2 bases, and the junction held 3 bases outside the gene matches. In nucleotides, the CDR3 is TGTGCCAGCAAAGCGGGGAACACAGATACGCAGTATTTT. As protein: CASKAGNTDTQYF.

There are a few counts of this clonotype. The chain uses TRBV6-6 and TRBJ2-5; TRBD2 matches 10 bases. Germline CDR1 is MNHNY and CDR2 is SVGAGI (reference sequence). The CDR3 spans 13 residues. The V and J ends lost 10 bases and 4 bases, in that order; junction bases with no gene match: 6. This CDR3 reads CATQIAGGETQYF. The CDR3 nucleotides are TGTGCCACTCAGATAGCGGGGGGAGAGACCCAGTACTTC.

This clonotype was seen more than once but under ten times. The J gene is TRBJ2-2, the V gene TRBV12-3 or TRBV12-4; D is unclear. Trimming left V 2 bases short and J 10 bases short, with 8 bases between. The CDR3 is 12 residues long. The CDR3 sequence is CASSLQKAELFF. For the CDR3, the DNA is TGTGCCAGCAGTTTACAAAAGGCGGAGCTGTTTTTT.

The CDR3 protein is CASSQDQGSYNEQFF. The DNA of the CDR3 is TGTGCCAGCAGCCAGGATCAGGGTTCCTACAATGAGCAGTTCTTC. The chain joins TRBV4-2 to TRBJ2-1; the D gene is possibly TRBD1 (5 bases). Germline CDR1 reads LGHNA; CDR2 reads YNFKEQ. There are 15 residues in the CDR3. V dropped 3 bases and J dropped 1 base, with 10 bases sitting between them.

This rearrangement joins TRBV18 to TRBJ1-1; possibly TRBD1 for D (6 bases). The CDR3 length is 14 residues. Trimming took 3 bases from V and 6 from J, leaving 14 bases between them. Per the germline V gene, CDR1 is KGHSH and CDR2 is LQKENI. This CDR3 reads CASSPNPGGAEAFF. DNA of the CDR3: TGTGCCAGCTCACCGAACCCCGGGGGCGCTGAAGCTTTCTTT.

This clonotype came up many times. J is TRBJ2-7 and V is TRBV5-1; D is uncertain. Germline V gene lookup returns CDR1 SGHRS and CDR2 YFSETQ. Trimming removed 5 bases at V and 2 bases at J, with 11 bases between. The CDR3 extends over 13 amino acids. The CDR3 coding sequence is TGCGCCAGCAGTCCGAACCCGGCCTACGAGCAGTACTTC. Translated: CASSPNPAYEQYF. The full variable domain, in which reference TRBV5-1 and TRBJ2-7 provide the parts outside the CDR3, is KAGVTQTPRYLIKTRGQQVTLSCSPISGHRSVSWYQQTPGQGLQFLFEYFSETQRNKGNFPGRFSGRQFSNSRSEMNVSTLELGDSALYLCASSPNPAYEQYFGPGTRLTVT.

A few counts support this clonotype. V is TRBV6-5 and J is TRBJ2-2; D not certain. CDR1 and CDR2 (germline): MNHEY, SVGAGI. CDR3 length equals 13 residues. V was clipped by 0 bases and J by 6 bases, with 5 bases between them. The CDR3 loop is CASSYSRPGELFF. CDR3 DNA: TGTGCCAGCAGTTACTCCAGACCCGGGGAGCTGTTTTTT.

This chain links TRBV4-3 with TRBJ1-4; D is uncertain. V was pared by 5 bases and J by 0 bases, with 10 bases between. Germline V gives CDR1 LGHNA, CDR2 YSLEER. The CDR3 totals 15 residues. The DNA of the CDR3 is TGCGCCAGCAGCTCAAAGGTTGCAACTAATGAAAAACTGTTTTTT. Translating it yields CASSSKVATNEKLFF.

CDR3 sequence (DNA): TGTGCCACCAGTGGTCTAGCGGGGGGCACAGATACGCAGTATTTT. Its protein product is CATSGLAGGTDTQYF. This chain connects TRBV24-1 to TRBJ2-3; 10 bases align to TRBD2. V trimming: 5 bases; J trimming: 1 base; junction bases outside the gene matches: 2. Germline V gene data show CDR1 as KGHDR and CDR2 as SFDVKD. CDR3 size: 15 residues.

This chain uses TRBV20-1 with TRBJ1-4; tentatively, D is TRBD1 (5 bases). V dropped 4 bases and J dropped 7 bases, with 10 bases sitting between them. Germline V gene lookup returns CDR1 DFQATT and CDR2 SNEGSKA (reference sequence). The CDR3 consists of 12 residues. The CDR3 loop reads CSAKTASEKLFF. The CDR3 DNA follows: TGCAGTGCTAAGACAGCCTCTGAAAAACTGTTTTTT.